These 16 T cell receptor beta chains share one sample of origin, sequenced in a study of shared clonotypes between healthy human individuals. Clones were read by immunoSEQ multiplex PCR, and TCRdb kept only the in-frame ones, dropping some. Of 2,100,000 or so clones in the sample, 95% were seen once. Source material: naive CD4+ T cells sorted from blood. The subset is: CD45RA+ positively selected. Receptors were obtained from a man younger than 35 in good health.

Of note for this clone: The sample has other DNA sequences that encode this CDR3 too. CDR3 in DNA: TGTGCCAGCAGTCGGGACAGTTATCAGCCCCAGCATTTT. This sequence encodes CASSRDSYQPQHF. The chain is built from TRBV6-5 and TRBJ1-5; 7 nucleotides match TRBD1. This CDR3 has 13 amino acids. From germline, CDR1 is MNHEY and CDR2 SVGAGI. V trimming: 5 bases; J trimming: 5 bases; junction bases outside the gene matches: 3.

The chain uses TRBV19 and TRBJ2-5; maybe TRBD1 (6 bases). There are 13 residues in the CDR3. With 0 bases removed from V and 12 bases from J, the gap between germline ends came to 14 bases. Germline V gene lookup returns CDR1 LNHDA and CDR2 SQIVND (reference sequence). CDR3 nucleotide sequence: TGTGCCAGTAGTATAGATGTCTTTGGACAGAAGTACTTC. Translated, it gives CASSIDVFGQKYF.

The genes are TRBV9 and TRBJ1-3, with D perhaps TRBD1 (5 bases). V was clipped by 2 bases and J by 3 bases, with 12 bases between them. This CDR3 spans 15 amino acids. Germline V gives CDR1 SGDLS, CDR2 YYNGEE. CDR3 nucleotides: TGTGCCAGCAGCGTCGGGACCGACTTTGGAAACACCATATATTTT. It translates to CASSVGTDFGNTIYF. Full variable domain (missing parts from reference TRBV9 and TRBJ1-3): DSGVTQTPKHLITATGQRVTLRCSPRSGDLSVYWYQQSLDQGLQFLIQYYNGEERAKGNILERFSAQQFPDLHSELNLSSLELGDSALYFCASSVGTDFGNTIYFGEGSWLTVV.

As to this clone: This sample includes further DNA sequences coding for the same CDR3. The rearrangement joins TRBV30 to TRBJ2-5; D is undetermined. V was clipped by 0 bases and J by 4 bases, with 6 bases between them. The CDR3 sequence is 12 residues long. Per the germline V gene, CDR1 is GTSNPN and CDR2 is SVGIG (reference sequence). CDR3 loop: CAWSVSSETQYF. The DNA of the CDR3 is TGTGCCTGGAGTGTATCATCAGAGACCCAGTACTTC.

The rearrangement joins TRBV6-1 to TRBJ2-7; TRBD2 matches 12 bases. Germline-derived CDR1 and CDR2 are MNHNS and SASEGT. J was trimmed by 1 base and V by 7 bases; bases with no gene match: 5. This CDR3 comprises 15 residues. Written as DNA, the CDR3 is TGTGCCAGCACCCCTACTAGCGGGAGGTCCTACGAGCAGTACTTC. Translation: CASTPTSGRSYEQYF.

The chain is built from TRBV5-8 and TRBJ2-7; 11 bases are shared with TRBD2. The trim removed 4 bases at V and 3 bases at J, leaving 9 bases unmatched. The germline V gene encodes CDR1 SGHTS and CDR2 YDEGEE. The CDR3 contains 16 residues. The CDR3 nucleotides read TGTGCCAGCAGCCCCCTGGCTAGCGGGGGGTTCTACGAGCAGTACTTC. Protein: CASSPLASGGFYEQYF.

J is TRBJ2-3 and V is TRBV28, with TRBD2 identical over 7 bases. The CDR3 loop spans 12 amino acids. Germline assignment: CDR1 MDHEN and CDR2 SYDVKM. Unmatched junction bases numbered 10, after V lost 6 bases and J lost 13 bases. Here the CDR3 DNA reads TGTGCCAGCAGAACCAGACTAGCTTGGGAGTATTTT. Translation: CASRTRLAWEYF.

This chain links TRBV2 with TRBJ1-5; 8 positions match TRBD1. V lost 6 bases, J lost 6 bases, and 7 bases stayed unmatched. The germline CDR1 and CDR2 sequences are SNHLY and FYNNEI. There are 14 residues in the CDR3. The DNA for the CDR3 is TGTGCCAGCAGGGGACAGGCGGGGGGTCAGCCCCAGCATTTT. It yields the protein CASRGQAGGQPQHF.

J is TRBJ2-7 and V is TRBV30; 9 bases are shared with TRBD2. Germline V gene lookup returns CDR1 GTSNPN and CDR2 SVGIG (reference sequence). This CDR3 contains 13 residues. The V and J ends lost 2 bases and 4 bases, in that order; junction bases with no gene match: 3. The CDR3 spells CAWSLAGLYEQYF. CDR3 sequence (DNA): TGTGCCTGGAGTCTAGCGGGACTTTACGAGCAGTACTTC.

As for this clone: The same CDR3 can be traced to other DNA sequences in this sample. The V call is TRBV5-1, the J call TRBJ2-5, with D possibly being TRBD1 or TRBD2 (6 bases each). V dropped 7 bases and J dropped 2 bases, with 12 bases sitting between them. CDR3 length: 13 amino acids. The germline CDR1 and CDR2 sequences are SGHRS and YFSETQ. The CDR3 DNA is TGCGCCAGCCGAGGGGGGACGCAAGAGACCCAGTACTTC. This translates into CASRGGTQETQYF.

As to this clone: The same CDR3 also results from other DNA sequences found in this sample. The genes are TRBV27 and TRBJ2-5; 12 bases match TRBD2. With V trimmed by 6 bases and J by 2 bases, 1 base remained unmatched. The CDR3 spans 14 residues. Germline lookup yields CDR1 MNHEY and CDR2 SMNVEV (reference sequence). The DNA of the CDR3 is TGTGCCAGCAGCCTAGCGGGGGGGCAAGAGACCCAGTACTTC. Its protein product is CASSLAGGQETQYF.

J is TRBJ2-7 and V is TRBV29-1, with 9 nucleotides matching TRBD1. Trimming at V came to 4 bases and at J to 2 bases, leaving 6 bases not matched to a gene. Germline values: CDR1 SQVTM, CDR2 ANQGSEA. CDR3 length: 14 residues. CDR3 in amino acids: CSVVRDRAPYEQYF. The DNA for the CDR3 is TGCAGCGTTGTCCGGGACAGGGCACCCTACGAGCAGTACTTC.

This clone came up once. This chain uses TRBV30 with TRBJ2-3, with D possibly being TRBD2 (7 bases). Per the germline V gene, CDR1 is GTSNPN and CDR2 is SVGIG (reference sequence). The CDR3 spans 19 residues. V shed 3 bases and J shed 2 bases, with 27 bases lying between them. CDR3 protein: CAWSQGKTGGRITTDTQYF. The CDR3 DNA is TGTGCCTGGAGCCAAGGAAAGACGGGGGGCCGCATAACCACAGATACGCAGTATTTT.

Only a few counts were recorded for this clone. Other DNA variants within this sample encode the same CDR3. This CDR3 reads CAWSLSSNQPQHF. In DNA, the CDR3 is TGTGCCTGGAGTCTATCTAGCAATCAGCCCCAGCATTTT. This sequence joins TRBV30 and TRBJ1-5; D gene ambiguous. CDR3 length: 13 amino acids. Germline V gives CDR1 GTSNPN, CDR2 SVGIG (reference sequence). Trimming took 2 bases from V and 0 from J, leaving 5 bases between them.

As regards this clone: This sample includes further DNA sequences coding for the same CDR3. This chain connects TRBV10-3 to TRBJ2-7, with a possible D match to TRBD2 (6 bases). In germline, CDR1 is ENHRY, CDR2 SYGVKD. The CDR3 is 12 amino acids. Trimming left V 4 bases short and J 4 bases short, with 8 bases between. The CDR3 spells CAISGGGYEQYF. The CDR3 region has the DNA TGTGCCATCAGTGGAGGAGGGTACGAGCAGTACTTC.

This clone was observed once. Other DNA sequences in this specimen translate into the identical CDR3. The V call is TRBV5-1, the J call TRBJ1-5, with D perhaps TRBD1 (6 bases). Trimming removed 0 bases from V and 2 bases from J, with 9 bases in between. The germline CDR1 and CDR2 sequences are SGHRS and YFSETQ. The length of the CDR3 is 15 residues. DNA of the CDR3: TGCGCCAGCAGCTTGGAAGGGGGGCGCAATCAGCCCCAGCATTTT. Amino acid sequence: CASSLEGGRNQPQHF.